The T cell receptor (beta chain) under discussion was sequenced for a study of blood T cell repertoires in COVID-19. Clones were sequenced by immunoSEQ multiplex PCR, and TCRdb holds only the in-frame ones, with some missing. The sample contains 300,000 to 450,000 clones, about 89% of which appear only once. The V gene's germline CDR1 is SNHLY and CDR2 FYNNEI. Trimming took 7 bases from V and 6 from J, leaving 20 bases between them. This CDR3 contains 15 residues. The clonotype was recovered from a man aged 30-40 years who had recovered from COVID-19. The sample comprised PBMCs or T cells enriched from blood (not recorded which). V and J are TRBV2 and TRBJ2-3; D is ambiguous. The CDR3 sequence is CASTPWRPSPDTQYF. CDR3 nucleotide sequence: TGTGCCAGCACCCCTTGGAGACCCTCTCCCGATACGCAGTATTTT.